This TCR beta chain was found in a study of CD8+ T cells in alopecia areata. The CDR3 has 15 amino acids. Germline values: CDR1 SGHAT, CDR2 FQNNGV. V gave up 0 bases and J gave up 2 bases, with 8 bases separating them. Described treatment: oral pan-JAK inhibitor, 5-10 mg twice daily. Extracted from the samples, RNA was reverse transcribed into cDNA to serve as the sequencing template. Clones were sequenced by immunoSEQ multiplex PCR, and TCRdb holds only the in-frame ones, with some missing. The sample lists more than 130,000 clones; roughly four fifths were seen once. Material: CD8+ T cells sorted from blood, obtained at week 4, from a patient treated with tofacitinib. The chain is built from TRBV11-2 and TRBJ1-5, with D possibly TRBD1 on 5 matching bases. This receptor was obtained from a human donor with alopecia areata. The CDR3 coding sequence is TGTGCCAGCAGCTTAGAGGGCAGGGGCAATCAGCCCCAGCATTTT. Protein sequence: CASSLEGRGNQPQHF.